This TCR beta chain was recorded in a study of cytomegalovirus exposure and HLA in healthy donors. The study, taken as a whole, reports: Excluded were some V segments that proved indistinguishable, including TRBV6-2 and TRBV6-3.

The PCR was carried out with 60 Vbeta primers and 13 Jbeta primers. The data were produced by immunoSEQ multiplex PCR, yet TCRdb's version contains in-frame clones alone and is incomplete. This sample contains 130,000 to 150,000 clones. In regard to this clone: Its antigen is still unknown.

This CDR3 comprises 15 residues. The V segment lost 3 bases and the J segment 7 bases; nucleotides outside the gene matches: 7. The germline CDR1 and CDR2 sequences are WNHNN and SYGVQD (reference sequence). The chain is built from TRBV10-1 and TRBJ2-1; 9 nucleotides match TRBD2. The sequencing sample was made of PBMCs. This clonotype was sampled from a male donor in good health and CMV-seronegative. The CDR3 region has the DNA TGCGCCAGCAGTGACCAGGGGCTAGCGGGGAATGAGCAGTTCTTC. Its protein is CASSDQGLAGNEQFF.